The 2 T cell receptor beta chains below were found in one sample sequenced in a study of CD8 T cells in ankylosing spondylitis. Study results and caveats: Ankylosing spondylitis blood appeared to carry a characteristic TCR beta motif of several highly homologous variants.

TCRdb independently ran MiXCR on the 5' RACE reads; one entry per CDR3 protein. The sample shows about 200,000 distinct CDR3 sequences, more than 5.5% of them seen only once. No antigen is known for these receptors. The sequenced sample consisted of blood, either unsorted or a sorted T cell fraction (not recorded which). These receptors originate from a male donor with ankylosing spondylitis.

A few counts support this clonotype. The gene calls are TRBV5-5 and TRBJ2-3; no reliable D call. Germline CDR1 and CDR2: SGHKS and YYEKEE (reference sequence). This CDR3 comprises 15 residues. V lost 3 bases and J 1 base, leaving 12 bases between the germline ends. The CDR3 DNA sequence: TGTGCCAGCAGCTCGAACCCTTTGGGCACAGATACGCAGTATTTT. As protein: CASSSNPLGTDTQYF.

V is TRBV27 and J is TRBJ2-1, with D possibly matching TRBD2 (5 bases). Germline V lookup: CDR1 MNHEY, CDR2 SMNVEV (reference sequence). V was cut by 5 bases and J by 6 bases, with 20 bases left in between. The CDR3 extends over 16 amino acids. This chain's CDR3 is CASSPRHIEGFNEQFF. The CDR3 nucleotides are TGTGCCAGCAGTCCCCGACATATCGAGGGCTTCAATGAGCAGTTCTTC.